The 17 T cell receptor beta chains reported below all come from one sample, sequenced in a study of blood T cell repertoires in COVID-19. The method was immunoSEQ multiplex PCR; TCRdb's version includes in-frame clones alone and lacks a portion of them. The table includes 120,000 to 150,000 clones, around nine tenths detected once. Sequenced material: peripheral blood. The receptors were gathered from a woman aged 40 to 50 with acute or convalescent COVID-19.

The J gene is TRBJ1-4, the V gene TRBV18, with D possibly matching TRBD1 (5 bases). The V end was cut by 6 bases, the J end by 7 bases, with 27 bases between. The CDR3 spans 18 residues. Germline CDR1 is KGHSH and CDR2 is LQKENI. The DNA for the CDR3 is TGTGCCAGCTCCAAACCGGGCCTACCTGTCTTGGGGGGTGAAAAACTGTTTTTT. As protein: CASSKPGLPVLGGEKLFF.

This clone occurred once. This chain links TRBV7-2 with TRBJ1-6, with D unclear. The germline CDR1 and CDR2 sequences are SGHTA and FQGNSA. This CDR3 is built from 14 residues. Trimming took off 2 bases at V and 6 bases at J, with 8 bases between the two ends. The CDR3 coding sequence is TGTGCCAGCAGCTTACGCGGGCTTAATTCACCCCTCCACTTT. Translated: CASSLRGLNSPLHF.

CDR3 in amino acids: CASSLDPSGDEQFF. The CDR3 DNA reads TGCGCCAGCAGCTTGGACCCCAGTGGTGATGAGCAGTTCTTC. V usage is TRBV5-1 and J usage is TRBJ2-1; D uncertain. The CDR3 spans 14 residues. Trimming removed 0 bases at V and 8 bases at J, with 12 bases between. Per the germline V gene, CDR1 is SGHRS and CDR2 is YFSETQ.

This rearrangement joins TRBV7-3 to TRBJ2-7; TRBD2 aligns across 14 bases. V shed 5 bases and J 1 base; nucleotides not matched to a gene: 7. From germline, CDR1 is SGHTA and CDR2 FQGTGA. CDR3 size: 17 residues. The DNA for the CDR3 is TGTGCCAGCAGCCACCCGGGACTAGCGGGGGAATCCTACGAGCAGTACTTC. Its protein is CASSHPGLAGESYEQYF.

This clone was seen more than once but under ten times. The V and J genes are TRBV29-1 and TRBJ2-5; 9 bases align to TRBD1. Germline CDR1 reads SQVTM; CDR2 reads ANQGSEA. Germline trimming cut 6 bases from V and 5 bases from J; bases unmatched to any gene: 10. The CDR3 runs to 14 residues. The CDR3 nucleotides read TGCAGCGTATACCCGGGACAGGGTTGGGAGACCCAGTACTTC. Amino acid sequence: CSVYPGQGWETQYF.

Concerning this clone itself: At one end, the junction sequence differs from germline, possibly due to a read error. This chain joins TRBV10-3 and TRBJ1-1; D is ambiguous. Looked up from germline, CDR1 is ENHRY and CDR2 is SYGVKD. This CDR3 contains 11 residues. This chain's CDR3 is CAIRHSTETFF. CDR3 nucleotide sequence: TGTGCCATCAGGCACAGCACTGAAACTTTCTTT.

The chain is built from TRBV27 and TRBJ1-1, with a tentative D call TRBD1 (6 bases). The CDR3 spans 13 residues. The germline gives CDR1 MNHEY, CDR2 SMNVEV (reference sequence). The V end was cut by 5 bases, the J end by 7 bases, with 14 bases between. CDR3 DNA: TGTGCCAGCAGTCCGGCCACAGGGTTTGAAGCTTTCTTT. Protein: CASSPATGFEAFF.

This CDR3 is CASSQKGQGVYEQYF. The CDR3 bases are TGCGCCAGCAGCCAAAAGGGGCAGGGGGTCTACGAGCAGTACTTC. This chain joins TRBV4-1 and TRBJ2-7; TRBD1 matches at 7 bases. From germline, CDR1 is MGHRA and CDR2 YSYEKL. V was pared by 2 bases and J by 3 bases, with 7 bases of the junction left unmatched. The CDR3 spans 15 residues.

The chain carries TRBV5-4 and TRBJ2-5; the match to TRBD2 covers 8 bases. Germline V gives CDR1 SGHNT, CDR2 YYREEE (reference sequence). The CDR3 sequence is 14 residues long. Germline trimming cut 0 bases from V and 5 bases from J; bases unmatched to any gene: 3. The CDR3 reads CASSLGGGRETQYF. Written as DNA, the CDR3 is TGTGCCAGCAGCTTGGGTGGCGGGAGGGAGACCCAGTACTTC.

CDR3 sequence reads: CAITGQGTHEQYF. The DNA for the CDR3 is TGTGCCATTACGGGACAGGGGACCCACGAGCAGTACTTC. V gene TRBV2 combines with J gene TRBJ2-7; TRBD1 matches 10 bases. Trimming took 10 bases from V and 5 from J; bases not matched to a gene: 8. The V gene's germline CDR1 is SNHLY and CDR2 FYNNEI. The CDR3 totals 13 residues.

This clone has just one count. CDR3 protein: CSVDLSGTGVYKKLFF. CDR3 nucleotide sequence: TGCAGCGTTGACCTCTCCGGGACAGGTGTTTATAAAAAACTGTTTTTT. This chain joins TRBV29-1 and TRBJ1-4; 8 nucleotides agree with TRBD1. In germline, CDR1 is SQVTM, CDR2 ANQGSEA. The CDR3 is made up of 16 amino acids. V lost 3 bases and J lost 9; bases outside the gene matches: 15.

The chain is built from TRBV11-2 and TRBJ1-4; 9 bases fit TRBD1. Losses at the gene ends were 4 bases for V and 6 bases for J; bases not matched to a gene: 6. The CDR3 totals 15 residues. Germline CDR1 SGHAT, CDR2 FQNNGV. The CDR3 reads CASSSPGQGHEKLFF. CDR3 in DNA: TGTGCCAGCAGCTCCCCGGGACAGGGCCATGAAAAACTGTTTTTT.

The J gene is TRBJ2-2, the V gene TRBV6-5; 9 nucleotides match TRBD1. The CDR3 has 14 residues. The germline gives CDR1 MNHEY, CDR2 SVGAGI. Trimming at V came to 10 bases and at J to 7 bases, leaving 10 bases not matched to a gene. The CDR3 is CATLGTGGVGELFF. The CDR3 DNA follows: TGTGCCACCTTGGGAACAGGGGGCGTCGGGGAGCTGTTTTTT.

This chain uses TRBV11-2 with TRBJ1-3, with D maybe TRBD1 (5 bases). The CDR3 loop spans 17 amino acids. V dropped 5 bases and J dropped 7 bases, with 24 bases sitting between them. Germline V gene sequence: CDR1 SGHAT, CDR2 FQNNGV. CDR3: CASSVRFTGVVGNTIYF. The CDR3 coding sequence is TGTGCCAGCAGCGTAAGATTCACAGGCGTCGTCGGGAACACCATATATTTT.

CDR3 in DNA: TGTGCCACCGGGGACAGGCGGAACACTGAAGCTTTCTTT. Translating it yields CATGDRRNTEAFF. The chain uses TRBV10-3 and TRBJ1-1, with 8 bases that match TRBD1. This CDR3 spans 13 amino acids. After removal of 10 bases from V and 1 base from J, the junction contained 5 bases not matched to a gene. Per the germline V gene, CDR1 is ENHRY and CDR2 is SYGVKD.

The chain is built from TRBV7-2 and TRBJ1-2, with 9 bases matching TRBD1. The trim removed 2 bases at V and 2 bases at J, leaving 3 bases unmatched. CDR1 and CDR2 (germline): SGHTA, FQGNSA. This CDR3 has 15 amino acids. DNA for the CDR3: TGTGCCAGCAGCTTAAGACAGGGGGTGAACTATGGCTACACCTTC. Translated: CASSLRQGVNYGYTF.

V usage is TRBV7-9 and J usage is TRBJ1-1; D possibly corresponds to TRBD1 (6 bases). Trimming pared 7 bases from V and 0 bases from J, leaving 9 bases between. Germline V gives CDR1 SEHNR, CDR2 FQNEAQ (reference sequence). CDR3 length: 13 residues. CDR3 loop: CASNTGLNTEAFF. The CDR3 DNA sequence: TGTGCCAGCAACACAGGGTTGAACACTGAAGCTTTCTTT.